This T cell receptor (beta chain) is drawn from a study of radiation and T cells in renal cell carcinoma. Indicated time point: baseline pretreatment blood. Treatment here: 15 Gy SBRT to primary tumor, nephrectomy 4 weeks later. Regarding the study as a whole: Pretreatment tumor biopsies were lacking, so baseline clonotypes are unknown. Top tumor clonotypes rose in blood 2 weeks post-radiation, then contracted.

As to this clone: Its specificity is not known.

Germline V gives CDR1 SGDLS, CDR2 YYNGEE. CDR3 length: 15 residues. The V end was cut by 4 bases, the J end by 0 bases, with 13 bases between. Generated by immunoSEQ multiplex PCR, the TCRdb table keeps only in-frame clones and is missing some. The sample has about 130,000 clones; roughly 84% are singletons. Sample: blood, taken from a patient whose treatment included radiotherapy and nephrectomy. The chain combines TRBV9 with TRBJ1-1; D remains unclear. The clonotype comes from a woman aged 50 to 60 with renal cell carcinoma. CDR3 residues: CASSLHLLMNTEAFF. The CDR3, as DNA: TGTGCCAGCAGCTTACACCTTCTGATGAACACTGAAGCTTTCTTT.